This T cell receptor beta chain derives from a study of blood T cells in healthy people across ages. Study-level results: A strong correlation was found between TCR beta diversity and the percentage of naive T cells.

This CDR3 spans 14 amino acids. Germline CDR1 is SGHDT and CDR2 is YYEEEE. The J segment lost 5 bases and the V segment lost 5 bases, leaving 7 bases of the junction unmatched. Through a sample-barcoded 5' primer and a J-beta primer mix, a second PCR was run for about 7 to 12 cycles. A single record per CDR3 protein comes from TCRdb applying MiXCR to the 5' RACE reads. Of about 690,000 distinct CDR3 sequences listed, roughly 41% are singletons. This clonotype has just a few counts. The antigen remains undetermined. The TCR comes from an elderly man in good health. V usage is TRBV5-6 and J usage is TRBJ1-2; 9 bases are a match to TRBD1. Sequencing was carried out using blood. In nucleotides, the CDR3 is TGTGCCAGCAGACCCAAGGGACAGGGTTATGGCTACACCTTC. This gives the protein CASRPKGQGYGYTF.